A selection of T cell receptor beta chains follows, all from one sample in a study of T cell changes during pregnancy in multiple sclerosis. Generated by immunoSEQ multiplex PCR, the TCRdb table keeps only in-frame clones and is missing some. The table includes 20,000 to 25,000 clones, 75% to 90% detected once. Sequenced here: CD8+ T cells from peripheral blood mononuclear cells, sampled in the first trimester of pregnancy. The receptors derive from a female donor with multiple sclerosis, enrolled in a pregnancy study. The CDR3 runs from the conserved cysteine through the conserved F or W. Each record gives: CDR3 protein, CDR3 DNA, D gene, V gene, CDR3 length, J gene, clone size. A D gene is named only where the DNA matches it firmly. Rows may omit the clone size; those that give it use once, few, many or a size class.

CDR3 protein: CASSLDSQETQYF; CDR3 DNA: TGCGCCAGCAGCTTGGACAGTCAAGAGACCCAGTACTTC; D gene: -; V gene: TRBV5-1; CDR3 length: 13; J gene: TRBJ2-5; clone size: -
CDR3 protein: CASRNHRNTGELFF; CDR3 DNA: TGTGCCAGCAGGAACCACAGGAACACCGGGGAGCTGTTTTTT; D gene: -; V gene: TRBV11-2; CDR3 length: 14; J gene: TRBJ2-2; clone size: -
CDR3 protein: CASSLIGGSGTDTQYF; CDR3 DNA: TGTGCCAGCAGCTTAATTGGCGGGAGTGGCACAGATACGCAGTATTTT; D gene: TRBD2; V gene: TRBV7-3; CDR3 length: 16; J gene: TRBJ2-3; clone size: -
CDR3 protein: CASSEGRVFHEQYF; CDR3 DNA: TGTGCCAGCAGTGAAGGCAGGGTTTTTCACGAGCAGTACTTC; D gene: -; V gene: TRBV25-1; CDR3 length: 14; J gene: TRBJ2-7; clone size: -
CDR3 protein: CASSFNDRGGGNTIYF; CDR3 DNA: TGTGCCAGCAGCTTCAATGACAGGGGCGGTGGAAACACCATATATTTT; D gene: TRBD1; V gene: TRBV7-2; CDR3 length: 16; J gene: TRBJ1-3; clone size: -
CDR3 protein: CAWNPQGFDYGYTF; CDR3 DNA: TGTGCCTGGAATCCTCAGGGTTTTGACTATGGCTACACCTTC; D gene: -; V gene: TRBV30; CDR3 length: 14; J gene: TRBJ1-2; clone size: medium-sized
CDR3 protein: CASSLGGRFNNEQFF; CDR3 DNA: TGTGCCAGCAGCTTGGGTGGGAGGTTCAACAATGAGCAGTTCTTC; D gene: -; V gene: TRBV7-3; CDR3 length: 15; J gene: TRBJ2-1; clone size: -
CDR3 protein: CASSLPDRGSKSYNEQFF; CDR3 DNA: TGTGCCAGCAGCTTACCGGACAGGGGATCGAAGTCGTACAATGAGCAGTTCTTC; D gene: TRBD1; V gene: TRBV7-8; CDR3 length: 18; J gene: TRBJ2-1; clone size: -
CDR3 protein: CASSQFGTGRTGELFF; CDR3 DNA: TGTGCCAGCAGCCAGTTCGGGACAGGGCGCACCGGGGAGCTGTTTTTT; D gene: TRBD1; V gene: TRBV14; CDR3 length: 16; J gene: TRBJ2-2; clone size: -
CDR3 protein: CASRSSGIQETQYF; CDR3 DNA: TGTGCCAGCAGGTCTAGCGGGATCCAAGAGACCCAGTACTTC; D gene: TRBD2; V gene: TRBV6-5; CDR3 length: 14; J gene: TRBJ2-5; clone size: -
CDR3 protein: CASSQVGQGGSYGYTF; CDR3 DNA: TGTGCCAGCAGCCAAGTGGGACAGGGGGGTTCCTATGGCTACACCTTC; D gene: TRBD1; V gene: TRBV4-2; CDR3 length: 16; J gene: TRBJ1-2; clone size: -
CDR3 protein: CASSQEAGTFYEQYF; CDR3 DNA: TGCGCCAGCAGCCAAGAAGCGGGAACCTTCTACGAGCAGTACTTC; D gene: TRBD2; V gene: TRBV4-1; CDR3 length: 15; J gene: TRBJ2-7; clone size: -
CDR3 protein: CASSHRGQETQYF; CDR3 DNA: TGTGCCAGCAGCCACAGGGGGCAAGAGACCCAGTACTTC; D gene: TRBD1; V gene: TRBV13; CDR3 length: 13; J gene: TRBJ2-5; clone size: few
CDR3 protein: CASSPVADPYNEQFF; CDR3 DNA: TGCGCCAGCAGCCCCGTAGCGGACCCCTACAATGAGCAGTTCTTC; D gene: -; V gene: TRBV4-3; CDR3 length: 15; J gene: TRBJ2-1; clone size: -
CDR3 protein: CASSLRQGSQPQHF; CDR3 DNA: TGTGCCAGCAGTTTAAGACAGGGAAGTCAGCCCCAGCATTTT; D gene: TRBD1; V gene: TRBV28; CDR3 length: 14; J gene: TRBJ1-5; clone size: -
CDR3 protein: CASSSELAGAPGNEQFF; CDR3 DNA: TGTGCCAGCAGCTCGGAATTAGCGGGGGCCCCCGGGAATGAGCAGTTCTTC; D gene: TRBD2; V gene: TRBV11-2; CDR3 length: 17; J gene: TRBJ2-1; clone size: -
CDR3 protein: CAWSSSGLYEQYF; CDR3 DNA: TGTGCCTGGAGTAGTAGCGGGCTCTACGAGCAGTACTTC; D gene: TRBD2; V gene: TRBV30; CDR3 length: 13; J gene: TRBJ2-7; clone size: -
CDR3 protein: CSVQGANTEAFF; CDR3 DNA: TGCAGCGTACAGGGGGCGAACACTGAAGCTTTCTTT; D gene: TRBD1; V gene: TRBV29-1; CDR3 length: 12; J gene: TRBJ1-1; clone size: few
CDR3 protein: CASRTGSYEQYF; CDR3 DNA: TGTGCCAGCAGAACCGGGAGCTACGAGCAGTACTTC; D gene: -; V gene: TRBV11-2; CDR3 length: 12; J gene: TRBJ2-7; clone size: -
CDR3 protein: CSVDRALSYNEQFF; CDR3 DNA: TGCAGCGTTGACAGGGCCCTCTCCTACAATGAGCAGTTCTTC; D gene: -; V gene: TRBV29-1; CDR3 length: 14; J gene: TRBJ2-1; clone size: few
CDR3 protein: CASSVAGTSGKTDTQYF; CDR3 DNA: TGTGCCAGCAGCGTAGCTGGGACTAGCGGGAAGACAGATACGCAGTATTTT; D gene: TRBD2; V gene: TRBV9; CDR3 length: 17; J gene: TRBJ2-3; clone size: -
CDR3 protein: CASSPIDRDYEQYF; CDR3 DNA: TGTGCCAGCAGCCCTATCGACCGGGACTACGAGCAGTACTTC; D gene: -; V gene: TRBV7-9; CDR3 length: 14; J gene: TRBJ2-7; clone size: -
CDR3 protein: CASSADRVRKETQYF; CDR3 DNA: TGTGCCAGCAGTGCTGACAGGGTGAGGAAAGAGACCCAGTACTTC; D gene: TRBD1; V gene: TRBV28; CDR3 length: 15; J gene: TRBJ2-5; clone size: -
CDR3 protein: CASSPRQHLRGYTF; CDR3 DNA: TGTGCCAGTAGTCCGCGACAGCACCTTCGTGGCTACACCTTC; D gene: -; V gene: TRBV19; CDR3 length: 14; J gene: TRBJ1-2; clone size: -
CDR3 protein: CASSLLAGVGEQFF; CDR3 DNA: TGTGCCAGCAGCCTACTAGCGGGAGTTGGTGAGCAGTTCTTC; D gene: TRBD2; V gene: TRBV11-3; CDR3 length: 14; J gene: TRBJ2-1; clone size: -
CDR3 protein: CASSLTRVSYNEQFF; CDR3 DNA: TGCGCCAGCAGCTTAACTAGGGTCTCCTACAATGAGCAGTTCTTC; D gene: -; V gene: TRBV5-1; CDR3 length: 15; J gene: TRBJ2-1; clone size: -
CDR3 protein: CASSSLGGPQYEQYF; CDR3 DNA: TGCGCCAGCAGCTCCCTGGGGGGGCCTCAATACGAGCAGTACTTC; D gene: -; V gene: TRBV5-1; CDR3 length: 15; J gene: TRBJ2-7; clone size: -
CDR3 protein: CASKKGAGGPSADTQYF; CDR3 DNA: TGTGCCAGCAAGAAGGGAGCGGGAGGGCCATCCGCAGATACGCAGTATTTT; D gene: TRBD2; V gene: TRBV7-9; CDR3 length: 17; J gene: TRBJ2-3; clone size: -
CDR3 protein: CASRATWEGGETQYF; CDR3 DNA: TGTGCCAGCAGAGCCACTTGGGAGGGGGGAGAGACCCAGTACTTC; D gene: -; V gene: TRBV9; CDR3 length: 15; J gene: TRBJ2-5; clone size: -
CDR3 protein: CASSYSGGTYEQYF; CDR3 DNA: TGCGCCAGCAGCTATAGCGGGGGGACCTACGAGCAGTACTTC; D gene: TRBD2; V gene: TRBV5-1; CDR3 length: 14; J gene: TRBJ2-7; clone size: -
CDR3 protein: CASAREGFNEQFF; CDR3 DNA: TGTGCCAGCGCCAGGGAAGGTTTCAATGAGCAGTTCTTC; D gene: -; V gene: TRBV28; CDR3 length: 13; J gene: TRBJ2-1; clone size: -
CDR3 protein: CASSRGGLTDTQYF; CDR3 DNA: TGTGCCAGCTCAAGGGGCGGTCTCACAGATACGCAGTATTTT; D gene: -; V gene: TRBV21-1; CDR3 length: 14; J gene: TRBJ2-3; clone size: -
CDR3 protein: CASSSGGLVIETQYF; CDR3 DNA: TGTGCCAGCAGCTCAGGGGGACTAGTCATTGAGACCCAGTACTTC; D gene: -; V gene: TRBV11-3; CDR3 length: 15; J gene: TRBJ2-5; clone size: -
CDR3 protein: CASSSVQVTQAHEQYF; CDR3 DNA: TGTGCCAGCAGCTCAGTGCAGGTGACCCAGGCCCACGAGCAGTACTTC; D gene: -; V gene: TRBV11-2; CDR3 length: 16; J gene: TRBJ2-7; clone size: -
CDR3 protein: CASRPGTGINEQFF; CDR3 DNA: TGTGCCAGCAGACCCGGGACAGGGATCAATGAGCAGTTCTTC; D gene: TRBD1; V gene: TRBV7-3; CDR3 length: 14; J gene: TRBJ2-1; clone size: -
CDR3 protein: CASSLHLGANTYEQYF; CDR3 DNA: TGTGCCAGCAGCTTGCATTTGGGCGCTAATACCTACGAGCAGTACTTC; D gene: -; V gene: TRBV5-6; CDR3 length: 16; J gene: TRBJ2-7; clone size: -
CDR3 protein: CASSYEGAGANVLTF; CDR3 DNA: TGTGCCAGCAGTTACGAGGGGGCTGGGGCCAACGTCCTGACTTTC; D gene: -; V gene: TRBV6-4; CDR3 length: 15; J gene: TRBJ2-6; clone size: -
CDR3 protein: CASSLYPRTSVETQYF; CDR3 DNA: TGTGCCAGCAGCTTGTACCCCAGGACTAGCGTGGAGACCCAGTACTTC; D gene: TRBD2; V gene: TRBV5-5; CDR3 length: 16; J gene: TRBJ2-5; clone size: -
CDR3 protein: CASSQDEGGTWNEQYF; CDR3 DNA: TGCGCCAGCAGCCAAGATGAAGGCGGGACTTGGAACGAGCAGTACTTC; D gene: -; V gene: TRBV4-3; CDR3 length: 16; J gene: TRBJ2-7; clone size: -
CDR3 protein: CASSLQGDYEQYF; CDR3 DNA: TGTGCCAGCAGCTTACAGGGCGACTACGAGCAGTACTTC; D gene: -; V gene: TRBV7-9; CDR3 length: 13; J gene: TRBJ2-7; clone size: medium-sized
CDR3 protein: CASSFNRLYGYTF; CDR3 DNA: TGTGCCAGCAGTTTTAACAGACTATATGGCTACACCTTC; D gene: -; V gene: TRBV27; CDR3 length: 13; J gene: TRBJ1-2; clone size: -
CDR3 protein: CASSLDPAGGPRADTQYF; CDR3 DNA: TGTGCCAGCAGCTTAGACCCAGCGGGAGGGCCTAGGGCAGATACGCAGTATTTT; D gene: TRBD2; V gene: TRBV7-9; CDR3 length: 18; J gene: TRBJ2-3; clone size: -
CDR3 protein: CASSQEVPAEDTIYF; CDR3 DNA: TGTGCCAGCAGCCAAGAAGTCCCCGCGGAGGACACCATATATTTT; D gene: -; V gene: TRBV4-2; CDR3 length: 15; J gene: TRBJ1-3; clone size: -
CDR3 protein: CASSYHRGKGNTEAFF; CDR3 DNA: TGTGCCAGCAGCTACCATAGGGGAAAGGGGAACACTGAAGCTTTCTTT; D gene: -; V gene: TRBV14; CDR3 length: 16; J gene: TRBJ1-1; clone size: -
CDR3 protein: CASSEGQGISGELFF; CDR3 DNA: TGTGCCAGCAGTGAAGGACAGGGGATATCCGGGGAGCTGTTTTTT; D gene: TRBD1; V gene: TRBV25-1; CDR3 length: 15; J gene: TRBJ2-2; clone size: once
CDR3 protein: CASSIPGTVDEQFF; CDR3 DNA: TGTGCCAGTAGTATACCGGGAACGGTCGATGAGCAGTTCTTC; D gene: -; V gene: TRBV19; CDR3 length: 14; J gene: TRBJ2-1; clone size: -